This paragraph reports one T cell receptor (beta chain). Its target is not known. There are 13 residues in the CDR3. The germline CDR1 and CDR2 sequences are SNHLY and FYNNEI. The germline V and J ends were trimmed by 6 bases and 7 bases, with 12 bases remaining between them. PCR employed 60 Vbeta and 13 Jbeta primers. The protocol was immunoSEQ multiplex PCR, while the TCRdb copy is restricted to in-frame clones and leaves out a portion. The repertoire holds about 160,000 clones, approximately 77% seen once, with 1.3% to 1.5% in the top ten. This specimen belongs to a study of cytomegalovirus exposure and HLA in healthy donors. About the research overall: A preliminary data release comprised 80 million to 95 million unique TCRs obtained from HLA-typed donors. Findings of the study overall: Presence/absence analysis assumed near-uniform sequencing depth across donors. In vitro testing confirmed a few CMV-associated chains as specific for CMV antigens. A previous analysis found most TCR beta V segments productive roughly 87% or roughly 30% of the time.

The clonotype comes from a man between 18 and 29 years old in good health and CMV-seronegative. Material: PBMCs. The gene calls are TRBV2 and TRBJ1-4, with D maybe TRBD1 (6 bases). CDR3 nucleotides: TGTGCCAGCAGGCGGACAGTTCGTGAAAAACTGTTTTTT. Amino acids: CASRRTVREKLFF. The whole variable domain, remainder taken from reference TRBV2 and TRBJ1-4, is EPEVTQTPSHQVTQMGQEVILRCVPISNHLYFYWYRQILGQKVEFLVSFYNNEISEKSEIFDDQFSVERPDGSNFTLKIRSTKLEDSAMYFCASRRTVREKLFFGSGTQLSVL.